The T cell receptor beta chain described here comes from a study of shared clonotypes between healthy human individuals. General study results and limits: Blood was the sole source, and tissue repertoires probably differ.

Participating donors were healthy, HIV-negative adults free of recent acute infections or vaccinations. Clones were sequenced by immunoSEQ multiplex PCR, and TCRdb holds only the in-frame ones, with some missing. The profile shows over a million clones, 98% of them singletons. The V and J ends lost 2 bases and 4 bases, in that order; junction bases with no gene match: 16. The CDR3 runs 19 residues. Germline loops: CDR1 LNHDA, CDR2 SQIVND (reference sequence). As concerns this clone: Its specificity is not known.

This sequence was found in a man aged 25 to 40 in good health. V and J are TRBV19 and TRBJ1-2; 10 positions match TRBD1. Sample: naive CD4+ T cells sorted from blood. The sample's subset: CD45RA+ positively selected. For the CDR3, the DNA is TGTGCCAGTAGTATATTCGGGACAGGGGATTTAAGTGGGATCTATGGCTACACCTTC. This gives the protein CASSIFGTGDLSGIYGYTF. The whole variable domain, remainder taken from reference TRBV19 and TRBJ1-2, is DGGITQSPKYLFRKEGQNVTLSCEQNLNHDAMYWYRQDPGQGLRLIYYSQIVNDFQKGDIAEGYSVSREKKESFPLTVTSAQKNPTAFYLCASSIFGTGDLSGIYGYTFGSGTRLTVV.